This entry lists 30 T cell receptor beta chains sequenced from one sample in a study of shared clonotypes between healthy human individuals. Clones were read by immunoSEQ multiplex PCR, and TCRdb kept only the in-frame ones, dropping some. This sample has more than 400,000 clones, with roughly 80% found just once. Sequencing used PBMCs. The receptor set was obtained from a woman aged 35 to 49 in good health. Some clones in this sample may be carry-over from other donors' samples.

The CDR3 reads CASSPPNSGNEQYF. The CDR3 DNA follows: TGTGCCAGCTCACCGCCAAATAGCGGCAACGAGCAGTACTTC. The chain joins TRBV18 to TRBJ2-7; tentative D call: TRBD2 (6 bases). The germline V gene encodes CDR1 KGHSH and CDR2 LQKENI. CDR3 length: 14 amino acids. Trimming left V 3 bases short and J 5 bases short, with 14 bases between.

The genes are TRBV7-3 and TRBJ2-1; D is undetermined. The CDR3 spans 12 residues. CDR1 and CDR2 from the germline V gene are SGHTA and FQGTGA. V was pared by 5 bases and J by 3 bases, with 5 bases between. CDR3 loop: CASSPGYNEQFF. The CDR3, as DNA: TGTGCCAGCAGCCCGGGCTACAATGAGCAGTTCTTC.

With respect to this clone: A single base is all that separates this from a far larger clone, so a read error is likely. The CDR3 does not close with the conserved phenylalanine or tryptophan, likely indicating a read error. This chain links TRBV25-1 with TRBJ1-3; D call uncertain. Germline V gene lookup returns CDR1 MGHDK and CDR2 SYGVNS. The CDR3 totals 12 residues. The V and J ends lost 5 bases and 4 bases respectively, with 6 bases between them. CDR3 bases: TGTGCCAGCAGTCCCTCGGGAAACACCATATATCTT. Its translation is CASSPSGNTIYL.

In the case of this clone: A far larger clone is one base from this, pointing to a likely read error. The chain uses TRBV28 and TRBJ1-2; D ambiguous. Germline CDR1 and CDR2: MDHEN and SYDVKM. CDR3 size: 13 residues. V lost 7 bases and J 8 bases, leaving 17 bases between the germline ends. The CDR3, as DNA: TGTGCCAGCAAGTTTTCCCTCCAAAGGGGCTACACCTTC. Translated, it gives CASKFSLQRGYTF.

This sequence joins TRBV7-9 and TRBJ2-7, with 8 bases that match TRBD2. V dropped 5 bases and J dropped 2; count of bases not matched to a gene: 2. The CDR3 length is 13 residues. Germline loops: CDR1 SEHNR, CDR2 FQNEAQ (reference sequence). Here the CDR3 reads CASSRAGAYEQYF. The CDR3 nucleotides are TGTGCCAGCAGCCGAGCGGGAGCCTACGAGCAGTACTTC.

This rearrangement joins TRBV5-4 to TRBJ2-1; unclear D gene. The V end lost 3 bases, the J end lost 0 bases, and 10 bases lay between the germline ends. There are 15 residues in the CDR3. CDR1 SGHNT and CDR2 YYREEE come from the germline V gene (reference sequence). CDR3 region: CASSSTTGSYNEQFF. In DNA, the CDR3 is TGTGCCAGCAGCTCGACAACCGGCTCCTACAATGAGCAGTTCTTC.

The CDR3 here is CASSPATGERQYF. CDR3 DNA sequence: TGTGCCAGCAGTCCCGCCACAGGGGAGAGGCAGTATTTT. J is TRBJ2-3 and V is TRBV2, with 7 bases lining up with TRBD1. Unmatched junction bases numbered 10, after V lost 5 bases and J lost 11 bases. The CDR3 is made up of 13 amino acids. The germline V gene has CDR1 SNHLY and CDR2 FYNNEI.

Notes on this clone: This probably arose from a read error, given a far larger clone one base away. The gene calls are TRBV6-4 and TRBJ2-2, with D uncertain. CDR1 and CDR2 from the germline V gene are MRHNA and SNTAGT. The CDR3 runs 14 residues. V was trimmed by 4 bases and J by 4 bases, leaving 10 bases between them. The CDR3 loop is CASSALGSTGELFF. CDR3 nucleotide sequence: TGTGCCAGCAGTGCCCTGGGATCCACCGGGGAGCTGTTTTTT.

For this clone: The likely explanation is a read error, given a far larger clone one base away. Other nucleotide sequences in the sample specify the same CDR3. The chain combines TRBV10-3 with TRBJ2-7, with 8 bases that match TRBD2. CDR1 and CDR2 from the germline V gene are ENHRY and SYGVKD. This CDR3 has 15 residues. The CDR3 is CAISDTSGNSYEQYF. The CDR3, as DNA: TGTGCTATCAGTGACACTAGCGGAAACTCCTACGAGCAGTACTTC.

This clone was picked up a small number of times. The chain employs TRBV11-2 and TRBJ1-2; no definite D call. Trimming took off 0 bases at V and 8 bases at J, with 16 bases between the two ends. The CDR3 is 15 amino acids. Germline V gene sequence: CDR1 SGHAT, CDR2 FQNNGV. CDR3 DNA: TGTGCCAGCAGCTTAGACAGGAGCGCTCTGGGAGGCTACACCTTC. Residues: CASSLDRSALGGYTF.

The J gene is TRBJ2-7, the V gene TRBV14; tentatively, D is TRBD2 (6 bases). The J call is in doubt because the DNA end fits TRBJ2-5 better. The CDR3 has 15 residues. Per the germline V gene, CDR1 is SGHDN and CDR2 is FVKESK. The CDR3 DNA is TGTGCCAGCAGCCAAGATCGGGGGTTTTTGGAGACCCAGTACTTC. Amino acid sequence: CASSQDRGFLETQYF.

Ten or more counts support this clone. The J gene is TRBJ1-4, the V gene TRBV23-1; possible D gene TRBD1, 5 bases. TRBV23-1 is placed among ORFs of uncertain function. Trimming pared 8 bases from V and 8 bases from J, leaving 21 bases between. The CDR3 contains 15 residues. The CDR3 bases are TGCGCCAGCGGGGAGAGTGGCCAGGGTAAGGAAAAACTGTTTTTT. It translates to CASGESGQGKEKLFF.

This clone was observed a handful of times. This chain joins TRBV13 and TRBJ2-5, with 8 bases identical to TRBD2. This CDR3 has 13 amino acids. The junction had 1 base not matched to a gene; V was cut back by 6 bases and J by 1 base. CDR1 and CDR2 from the germline V gene are PRHDT and FYEKMQ (reference sequence). CDR3 amino acids: CASSSGTQETQYF. DNA for the CDR3: TGTGCCAGCAGTAGCGGGACCCAAGAGACCCAGTACTTC.

As for this clone: A far larger clone is just one base off, so this is likely a read error. The sample has other DNA sequences that encode this CDR3 too. The chain employs TRBV2 and TRBJ1-1; 9 bases match TRBD1. Germline assignment: CDR1 SNHLY and CDR2 FYNNEI. The CDR3 consists of 17 residues. CDR3 coding DNA: TGTGCCAGCAGTGGTTGGGACAGGGTTACGGTGAACACTGAGGCTTTCTTT. Amino acid sequence: CASSGWDRVTVNTEAFF. The full variable domain, with the rest looked up from reference TRBV2 and TRBJ1-1, is EPEVTQTPSHQVTQMGQEVILRCVPISNHLYFYWYRQILGQKVEFLVSFYNNEISEKSEIFDDQFSVERPDGSNFTLKIRSTKLEDSAMYFCASSGWDRVTVNTEAFFGQGTRLTVV.

The CDR3, as DNA: TGTGCCAGTAGTCCCGGACTAGCGGGAGGGGGCACAGATACGCAGTATTTT. Residues: CASSPGLAGGGTDTQYF. The chain has TRBV19 and TRBJ2-3; 15 bases agree with TRBD2. Germline V gene sequence: CDR1 LNHDA, CDR2 SQIVND (reference sequence). This CDR3 has 17 residues. Unmatched junction bases numbered 4, after V lost 5 bases and J lost 1 base.

The chain links TRBV2 to TRBJ2-1; 9 nucleotides line up with TRBD2. Germline V gene data show CDR1 as SNHLY and CDR2 as FYNNEI. This CDR3 region has 13 residues. The J segment lost 9 bases and the V segment lost 7 bases, leaving 7 bases of the junction unmatched. Here the CDR3 reads CASTSGTSLEQFF. CDR3 nucleotide sequence: TGTGCCAGCACCTCCGGGACTAGCCTTGAGCAGTTCTTC.

The chain links TRBV29-1 to TRBJ2-7, with 7 positions matching TRBD2. V shed 6 bases, J shed 3 bases, and the junction held 8 bases outside the gene matches. CDR1 SQVTM and CDR2 ANQGSEA come from the germline V gene. The CDR3 extends over 13 amino acids. The CDR3 DNA reads as TGCAGCGTAAGAAGCGGGAACGGCTACGAGCAGTACTTC. Protein sequence: CSVRSGNGYEQYF.

Remarks on this clone: Since the CDR3 does not end with the conserved phenylalanine or tryptophan, this likely comes from a read error. In the same sample, other DNA sequences code for this CDR3. This chain uses TRBV29-1 with TRBJ1-1; D is unresolved. This CDR3 is 14 amino acids long. Germline assignment: CDR1 SQVTM and CDR2 ANQGSEA. Trimming removed 6 bases from V and 7 bases from J, with 21 bases in between. CDR3 protein: CSVVLTRGGIEAFY. CDR3 coding DNA: TGCAGCGTCGTCCTAACCCGGGGTGGGATTGAAGCTTTCTAT.

The chain employs TRBV5-1 and TRBJ2-7; the match to TRBD2 covers 12 bases. V gave up 1 base and J gave up 3 bases; unmatched junction bases: 5. The CDR3 totals 16 residues. The germline CDR1 and CDR2 sequences are SGHRS and YFSETQ. The chain's CDR3 is CASSLSSGRAFYEQYF. For the CDR3, the DNA is TGCGCCAGCAGCTTGTCTAGCGGGAGGGCCTTCTACGAGCAGTACTTC.

J is TRBJ2-1 and V is TRBV4-3, with 9 bases matching TRBD2. Germline V gives CDR1 LGHNA, CDR2 YSLEER. The CDR3 loop spans 16 amino acids. The V segment lost 1 base and the J segment 3 bases; nucleotides outside the gene matches: 4. CDR3 nucleotides: TGCGCCAGCAGCCAAGGACTAGCGGCAGTCTACAATGAGCAGTTCTTC. Its protein product is CASSQGLAAVYNEQFF.

This clone was recorded once. With only one base between it and a far larger clone, this is likely a read error. The chain couples TRBV30 to TRBJ2-7, with 12 bases matching TRBD2. CDR1 and CDR2 (germline): GTSNPN, SVGIG (reference sequence). There are 19 residues in the CDR3. The CDR3 reads CACRQDRLAGVLQTYEQCF. CDR3 DNA: TGTGCCTGCCGGCAGGATCGACTAGCGGGAGTTCTACAAACCTACGAGCAGTGCTTC.

Details on this clone: A far larger clone differs by one base, so this is likely a read error. Within the sample, other DNA sequences also encode this same CDR3. Written as DNA, the CDR3 is TGTGCCAGTAGCCAAGACGGGGCAGAAAATGAAAAACTGTTTTTT. Amino acid sequence: CASSQDGAENEKLFF. This rearrangement joins TRBV4-2 to TRBJ1-4, with D tentatively TRBD1 (5 bases). Germline assignment: CDR1 LGHNA and CDR2 YNFKEQ. The CDR3 has 15 amino acids.

This clone was detected only a few times. V gene TRBV4-1 combines with J gene TRBJ1-1; D remains ambiguous. Trimming took off 6 bases at V and 5 bases at J, with 16 bases between the two ends. CDR1 MGHRA and CDR2 YSYEKL come from the germline V gene. The CDR3 sequence is 14 residues long. DNA of the CDR3: TGCGCCAGCAGGGGTTTATACAGACGGACTGAAGCTTTCTTT. It translates to CASRGLYRRTEAFF.

The chain joins TRBV7-3 to TRBJ1-5, with TRBD1 identical over 7 bases. The V gene end was trimmed by 5 bases and the J gene end by 0 bases; junction bases not matched to a gene: 7. CDR1 is SGHTA and CDR2 is FQGTGA in the germline V gene. This CDR3 is built from 16 residues. CDR3 amino acids: CASSIWDSYSNQPQHF. CDR3 coding DNA: TGTGCCAGCAGCATTTGGGACAGCTATAGCAATCAGCCCCAGCATTTT.

The chain carries TRBV6-1 and TRBJ2-1; a weak D match, TRBD1 (6 bases). In germline, CDR1 is MNHNS, CDR2 SASEGT. Trimming removed 2 bases from V and 9 bases from J, with 20 bases in between. The CDR3 extends over 16 amino acids. CDR3 sequence reads: CASSESDGRGSAEQFF. DNA of the CDR3: TGTGCCAGCAGTGAATCTGATGGCAGGGGATCAGCTGAGCAGTTCTTC.

The V call is TRBV6-6, the J call TRBJ2-7; D is tentatively TRBD1 or TRBD2 (5 bases each). V lost 5 bases and J 7 bases, leaving 12 bases between the germline ends. The CDR3 sequence is 12 residues long. Germline CDR1 MNHNY, CDR2 SVGAGI (reference sequence). This chain's CDR3 is CASSAGGREQYF. In DNA, the CDR3 is TGTGCCAGCAGTGCTGGGGGTAGAGAGCAGTACTTC.

A remark on this clone: A far larger clone is off by one base, so a read error is likely. The final CDR3 position lacks the conserved phenylalanine or tryptophan, pointing to a likely read error. The J gene is TRBJ2-4, the V gene TRBV27; TRBD2 matches at 10 bases. The CDR3 length is 16 residues. Per germline, CDR1 MNHEY and CDR2 SMNVEV (reference sequence). Trimming removed 2 bases from V and 4 bases from J; junction bases left unmatched: 5. In DNA form, the CDR3 reads TGTGCCAGCAGTTTAGGGCTAGCGGGAGCAAAAAACATTCAGTACCTC. It encodes CASSLGLAGAKNIQYL.

The rearrangement uses TRBV5-5 and TRBJ1-5; the D is unclear. Trimming stripped 1 base from V and 1 base from J, with 9 bases between. The CDR3 is 15 residues long. CDR1 is SGHKS, CDR2 YYEKEE, per germline (reference sequence). The CDR3: CASSLFWGSNQPQHF. In nucleotides, the CDR3 is TGTGCCAGCAGCTTGTTTTGGGGAAGCAATCAGCCCCAGCATTTT.

In the case of this clone: The same CDR3 arises from other DNA sequences in this sample as well. The chain couples TRBV5-1 to TRBJ2-5; D is uncertain. The germline V gene has CDR1 SGHRS and CDR2 YFSETQ. Between the trimmed V and J ends, which lost 0 bases and 1 base, there was a span of 4 bases. CDR3 length: 13 amino acids. The CDR3 region is CASSLGSQETQYF. CDR3 DNA: TGCGCCAGCAGCTTGGGCAGCCAAGAGACCCAGTACTTC.

J is TRBJ2-7 and V is TRBV29-1, with 7 positions matching TRBD2. Germline V gives CDR1 SQVTM, CDR2 ANQGSEA. This CDR3 spans 15 amino acids. V trimming: 6 bases; J trimming: 4 bases; junction bases outside the gene matches: 15. The CDR3 DNA reads TGCAGCGTCCTACGCTCTAGCGGAGGCCTTTACGAGCAGTACTTC. Translating gives CSVLRSSGGLYEQYF.